This TCR delta chain was found in a study of gamma-delta T cells after stem cell transplantation. TCRdb reprocessed the RT-PCR reads through CATT. The sample yields roughly 4,700 delta-chain clones, more than 1.5% seen once. There are 20 residues in the CDR3. The germline V gene has CDR1 GEAIGNYY and CDR2 EKD. In regard to this clone: This probably arose from a read error, given a far larger clone one base away. Other DNA sequences of this sample code for an identical CDR3.

The material sequenced was gamma-delta T cells. This receptor was taken from a human donor. It is not recorded whose cells these are; they may come from a transplant donor. This sequence joins TRDV2 and TRDJ1; 12 nucleotides agree with TRDD3. The CDR3 reads CACDTINTGGYHLYTDKLIF. CDR3 coding DNA: TGTGCCTGCGACACGATCAATACTGGGGGATACCACCTGTACACCGATAAACTCATCTTT.